Listed below are T cell receptor beta chains from one sample, sequenced in a study of PD-1 blockade in mismatch repair-deficient tumors. Produced via immunoSEQ multiplex PCR; TCRdb's table is partial and in-frame only. The repertoire has 60,000 to 70,000 clones, about 87% of them found once; the top ten carry approximately 14%. The starting material was peripheral blood, obtained 52 weeks after starting pembrolizumab. The receptors originated from an adult with mismatch repair-deficient cancer. CDR3s include the opening cysteine and the closing phenylalanine or tryptophan. Fields, in order: V gene, J gene, D gene, CDR3 DNA, CDR3 protein. A D gene is named only where the DNA matches it firmly.

>TRBV7-9|TRBJ2-3|NA
TGTGCCAGCAGCTTAGCGAAATTAGATACGCAGTATTTT
CASSLAKLDTQYF
>TRBV7-9|TRBJ2-3|NA
TGTGCCAGCCTGGCAGGGTTGGTGACAGATACGCAGTATTTT
CASLAGLVTDTQYF
>TRBV5-4|TRBJ2-7|TRBD2
TGTGCCAGCAGCTTTTCCGTAGCGGGGGGAAGTTACGAGCAGTACTTC
CASSFSVAGGSYEQYF
>TRBV4-1|TRBJ1-2|TRBD1
TGCGCCAGCAGCCCCACGCCCGGACAGGGTGGGAGCTATGGCTACACCTTC
CASSPTPGQGGSYGYTF
>TRBV7-6|TRBJ2-7|TRBD2
TGTGCCAGCAGCCCCCGGGAGGGGTACTACGAGCAGTACTTC
CASSPREGYYEQYF
>TRBV5-1|TRBJ2-7|TRBD1
TGCGCCAGCAGCTCCGGACAGGGGGAAGACTACGAGCAGTACTTC
CASSSGQGEDYEQYF
>TRBV4-1|TRBJ2-1|NA
TGCGCCAGCAGCCAAGGGGGAGGAGTCACCAATGAGCAGTTCTTC
CASSQGGGVTNEQFF
>TRBV11-2|TRBJ1-2|NA
TGTGCCAGCAGCGTAAATCAGGGGCCCCCCTTCTATGGCTACACCTTC
CASSVNQGPPFYGYTF
>TRBV5-6|TRBJ2-7|NA
TGTGCCAGCAGCTTGATGGGGACAAAGAGAAGCTCCTACGAGCAGTACTTC
CASSLMGTKRSSYEQYF
>TRBV6-5|TRBJ2-7|TRBD2
TGTGCCAGCAGTTACAGACTAGCGGGAACCTACGAGCAGTACTTC
CASSYRLAGTYEQYF
>TRBV6-5|TRBJ2-2|NA
TGTGCCAGCGGGAAAGGAGTCGTGACCGGGGAGCTGTTTTTT
CASGKGVVTGELFF